This T cell receptor (beta chain) derives from a study of T cell repertoires in cytomegalovirus infection. Study background: Selected CMV epitopes included recently identified HLA-C-restricted ones as well as well-studied HLA-B-restricted ones. Through public TCR beta signatures, both CMV infection and matching HLA type were indicated. Study-level findings and limits: Dominating the ex vivo response were HLA-C-restricted CMV-specific TCR beta clonotypes. Based on cumulative public TCR beta family frequency, carriers of CMV plus the relevant HLA were identified.

Each CDR3 protein gets one entry after TCRdb re-called the reads with MiXCR. This repertoire shows around 360,000 distinct CDR3 sequences, 34% found once; its top ten account for less than 15%. Concerning this clonotype: Its specificity is not known.

The receptor was derived from a human donor in good health (CMV status not recorded). Some clones in this sample may be carry-over from other donors' samples. Specimen: cultured PBMCs, collected from culture after CMV antigen stimulation.

The CDR3, as DNA: TGTGCCAGCAGCTCAGGACTAGCGGGAAAGTACAATGAGCAGTTCTTC. The encoded protein is CASSSGLAGKYNEQFF. The rearrangement links TRBV12-3 or TRBV12-4 to TRBJ2-1, with TRBD2 matching 12 bases. V gave up 6 bases and J gave up 4 bases; unmatched junction bases: 7. This CDR3 is 16 amino acids long.